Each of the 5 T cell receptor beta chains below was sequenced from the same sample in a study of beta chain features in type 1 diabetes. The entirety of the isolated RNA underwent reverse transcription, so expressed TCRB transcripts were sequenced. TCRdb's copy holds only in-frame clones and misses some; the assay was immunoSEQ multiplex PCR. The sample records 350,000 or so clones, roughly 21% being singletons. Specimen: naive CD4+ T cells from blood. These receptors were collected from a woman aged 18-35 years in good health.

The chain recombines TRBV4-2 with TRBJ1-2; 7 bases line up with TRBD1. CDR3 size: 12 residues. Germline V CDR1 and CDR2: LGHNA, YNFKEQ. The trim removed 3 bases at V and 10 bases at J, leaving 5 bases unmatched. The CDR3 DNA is TGTGCCAGCAGCCAGGACAGGCTGAACTACACCTTC. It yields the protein CASSQDRLNYTF.

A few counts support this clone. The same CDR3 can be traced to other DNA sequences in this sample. The CDR3 sequence: CASSQTLQETQYF. The CDR3 DNA follows: TGTGCCAGCTCACAAACCTTACAGGAGACCCAGTACTTC. The rearrangement uses TRBV18 and TRBJ2-5, with D hard to call. The V gene lost 4 bases and the J gene lost 5 bases, with 11 bases spanning the gap. The CDR3 loop spans 13 amino acids. The germline CDR1 and CDR2 sequences are KGHSH and LQKENI.

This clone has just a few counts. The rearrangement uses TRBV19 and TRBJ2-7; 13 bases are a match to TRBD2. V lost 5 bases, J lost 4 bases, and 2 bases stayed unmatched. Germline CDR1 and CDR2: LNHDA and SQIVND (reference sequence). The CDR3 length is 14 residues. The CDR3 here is CASSETSGRYEQYF. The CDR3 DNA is TGTGCCAGTAGTGAGACTAGCGGGAGGTACGAGCAGTACTTC.

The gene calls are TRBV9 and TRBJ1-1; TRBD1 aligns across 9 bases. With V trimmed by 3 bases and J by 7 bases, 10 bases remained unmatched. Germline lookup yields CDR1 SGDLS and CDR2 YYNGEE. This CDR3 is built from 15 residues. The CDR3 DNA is TGTGCCAGCAGCGGGGGACAGGGAAGCTCTGATGAAGCTTTCTTT. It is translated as CASSGGQGSSDEAFF.

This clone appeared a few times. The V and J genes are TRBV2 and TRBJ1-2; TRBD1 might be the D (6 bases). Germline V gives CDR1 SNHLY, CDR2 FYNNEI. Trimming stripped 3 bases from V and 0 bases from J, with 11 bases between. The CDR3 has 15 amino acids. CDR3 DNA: TGTGCCAGCAGTGAGGTCGACAGGACTAACTATGGCTACACCTTC. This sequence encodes CASSEVDRTNYGYTF. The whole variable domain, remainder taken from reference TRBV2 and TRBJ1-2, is EPEVTQTPSHQVTQMGQEVILRCVPISNHLYFYWYRQILGQKVEFLVSFYNNEISEKSEIFDDQFSVERPDGSNFTLKIRSTKLEDSAMYFCASSEVDRTNYGYTFGSGTRLTVV.